These 12 T cell receptor beta chains share one sample of origin, sequenced in a study of cytomegalovirus exposure and HLA in healthy donors. This PCR relied on a set of 60 Vbeta primers and 13 Jbeta primers. Sequenced by immunoSEQ multiplex PCR; TCRdb stores in-frame clones only, minus some. The repertoire holds roughly 150,000 clones, more than 60% seen once, with 10% in the top ten. Sequences were obtained from PBMCs. The receptors derive from a man younger than 45 in good health and CMV-seropositive.

The V gene is TRBV7-2, the J gene TRBJ1-4; 7 bases line up with TRBD1. The CDR3 covers 14 residues. Germline V lookup: CDR1 SGHTA, CDR2 FQGNSA. The ends lost 5 bases at V and 5 bases at J; junction bases unmatched: 5. The CDR3 protein is CASSRQGLNEKLFF. DNA for the CDR3: TGTGCCAGCAGCCGACAGGGATTAAATGAAAAACTGTTTTTT.

J is TRBJ1-1 and V is TRBV11-3; 9 positions agree with TRBD1. V was pared by 3 bases and J by 6 bases, with 2 bases of the junction left unmatched. Germline V gene lookup returns CDR1 SGHNT and CDR2 YENEEA. The CDR3 spans 13 residues. The CDR3 DNA reads TGTGCCAGCAGCTTCTACAGGGGGCCTGAAGCTTTCTTT. Its translation: CASSFYRGPEAFF.

V gene TRBV18 combines with J gene TRBJ1-1; D remains unclear. The CDR3 contains 15 residues. V lost 0 bases to trimming and J lost 5 bases, with 13 bases between them. Germline V gene data show CDR1 as KGHSH and CDR2 as LQKENI. CDR3 loop: CASSPPEAGITEAFF. The CDR3 DNA follows: TGTGCCAGCTCACCACCGGAGGCAGGAATTACTGAAGCTTTCTTT.

The chain uses TRBV5-1 and TRBJ1-1, with no clear D. V shed 4 bases and J shed 0 bases, with 10 bases lying between them. This CDR3 is 14 amino acids long. From germline, CDR1 is SGHRS and CDR2 YFSETQ. DNA of the CDR3: TGCGCCAGCAGCCAGACATTGGTGAACACTGAAGCTTTCTTT. Its translation is CASSQTLVNTEAFF.

This chain uses TRBV19 with TRBJ1-4; a possible D gene is TRBD1 (6 bases). Trimming removed 4 bases from V and 2 bases from J, with 23 bases in between. CDR3 length equals 19 residues. From germline, CDR1 is LNHDA and CDR2 SQIVND (reference sequence). In DNA, the CDR3 is TGTGCCAGTAGTAGGGGTCCGCAGGGGCCGATTACGACTAATGAAAAACTGTTTTTT. Protein: CASSRGPQGPITTNEKLFF. Using reference TRBV19 and TRBJ1-4 for the parts outside the CDR3, the full variable domain is DGGITQSPKYLFRKEGQNVTLSCEQNLNHDAMYWYRQDPGQGLRLIYYSQIVNDFQKGDIAEGYSVSREKKESFPLTVTSAQKNPTAFYLCASSRGPQGPITTNEKLFFGSGTQLSVL.

The J gene is TRBJ2-6, the V gene TRBV9; 9 nucleotides line up with TRBD1. After removal of 2 bases from V and 3 bases from J, the junction contained 3 bases not matched to a gene. Germline CDR1 SGDLS, CDR2 YYNGEE. The CDR3 loop spans 16 amino acids. The CDR3 loop is CASSVDRGFGANVLTF. CDR3 sequence (DNA): TGTGCCAGCAGCGTTGACAGGGGGTTTGGGGCCAACGTCCTGACTTTC.

The V gene is TRBV7-9, the J gene TRBJ2-1, with TRBD2 matching 9 bases. Per the germline V gene, CDR1 is SEHNR and CDR2 is FQNEAQ (reference sequence). V gave up 8 bases and J gave up 8 bases; unmatched junction bases: 7. CDR3 size: 13 residues. CDR3 DNA: TGTGCCAGCGGAATTAGCGGGAGTGATGAGCAGTTCTTC. It translates to CASGISGSDEQFF.

The rearrangement joins TRBV5-1 to TRBJ2-5, with 7 bases lining up with TRBD1. The CDR3 is 15 amino acids. From germline, CDR1 is SGHRS and CDR2 YFSETQ. The ends lost 3 bases at V and 5 bases at J; junction bases unmatched: 10. CDR3 DNA: TGCGCCAGCAGCTGGGAACAGGGGCTCGGCGAGACCCAGTACTTC. Residues: CASSWEQGLGETQYF.

This clone was detected a few times. The V and J genes are TRBV6-1 and TRBJ2-5; 15 positions agree with TRBD2. This CDR3 contains 15 residues. The V segment lost 6 bases and the J segment 5 bases; nucleotides outside the gene matches: 4. Germline values: CDR1 MNHNS, CDR2 SASEGT. The CDR3, as DNA: TGTGCCAGCAGCAGGACTAGCGGGAGGGCGGAGACCCAGTACTTC. Amino acid sequence: CASSRTSGRAETQYF.

This clone appeared a few times. This sequence joins TRBV10-3 and TRBJ1-1; TRBD1 agrees at 8 bases. The V and J ends lost 10 bases and 5 bases, in that order; junction bases with no gene match: 3. Looked up from germline, CDR1 is ENHRY and CDR2 is SYGVKD. The CDR3 extends over 11 amino acids. CDR3 region: CATNRGTEAFF. The CDR3 DNA reads as TGTGCCACCAACAGGGGGACTGAAGCTTTCTTT.

With regard to this clone: A read error is likely, as this CDR3 ends without the conserved phenylalanine or tryptophan. The CDR3 DNA sequence: TGTGCCAGCAGTGAAGGGGAGGACGGAGAGCAGTACCTC. This encodes CASSEGEDGEQYL. The chain couples TRBV6-1 to TRBJ2-7; TRBD2 is a possible D gene (6 bases). Germline CDR1 is MNHNS and CDR2 is SASEGT. Trimming took off 1 base at V and 7 bases at J, with 11 bases between the two ends. The CDR3 is 13 amino acids.

V and J are TRBV4-1 and TRBJ1-1; the D is unclear. The CDR3 covers 12 residues. The V end lost 3 bases, the J end lost 6 bases, and 8 bases lay between the germline ends. The germline V gene has CDR1 MGHRA and CDR2 YSYEKL. The CDR3 sequence: CASSHAGAEAFF. Written as DNA, the CDR3 is TGCGCCAGCAGCCACGCCGGGGCTGAAGCTTTCTTT.